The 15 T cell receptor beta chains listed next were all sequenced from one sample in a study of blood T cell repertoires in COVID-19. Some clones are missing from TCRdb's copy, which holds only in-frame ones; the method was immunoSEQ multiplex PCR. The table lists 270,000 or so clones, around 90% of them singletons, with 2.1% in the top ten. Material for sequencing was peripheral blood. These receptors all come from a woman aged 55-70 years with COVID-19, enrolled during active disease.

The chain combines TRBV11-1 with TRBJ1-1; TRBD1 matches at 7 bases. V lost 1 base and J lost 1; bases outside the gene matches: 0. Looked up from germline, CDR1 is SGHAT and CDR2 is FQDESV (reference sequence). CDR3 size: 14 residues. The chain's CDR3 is CASSLDRGNTEAFF. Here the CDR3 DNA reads TGTGCCAGCAGCTTAGACAGGGGGAACACTGAAGCTTTCTTT.

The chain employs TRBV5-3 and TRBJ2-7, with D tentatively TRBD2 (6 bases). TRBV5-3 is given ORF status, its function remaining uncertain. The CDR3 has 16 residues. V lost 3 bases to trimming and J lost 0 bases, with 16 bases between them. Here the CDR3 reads CARSSPSGTFSYEQYF. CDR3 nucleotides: TGTGCCAGAAGCTCCCCTTCCGGGACTTTCTCCTACGAGCAGTACTTC.

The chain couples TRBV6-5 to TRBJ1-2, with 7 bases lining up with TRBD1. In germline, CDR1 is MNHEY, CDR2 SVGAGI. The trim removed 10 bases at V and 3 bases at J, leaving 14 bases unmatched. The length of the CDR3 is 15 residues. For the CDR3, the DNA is TGTGCCATCCAAGGGGGCCAGGACGGCTACTATGGCTACACCTTC. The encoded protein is CAIQGGQDGYYGYTF.

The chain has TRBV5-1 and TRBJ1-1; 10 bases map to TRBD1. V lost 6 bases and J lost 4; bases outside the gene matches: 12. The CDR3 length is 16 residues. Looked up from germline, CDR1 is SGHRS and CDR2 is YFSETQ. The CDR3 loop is CASNRPGQGLGTEAFF. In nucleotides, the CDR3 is TGCGCCAGCAATCGGCCGGGACAGGGGTTGGGCACTGAAGCTTTCTTT.

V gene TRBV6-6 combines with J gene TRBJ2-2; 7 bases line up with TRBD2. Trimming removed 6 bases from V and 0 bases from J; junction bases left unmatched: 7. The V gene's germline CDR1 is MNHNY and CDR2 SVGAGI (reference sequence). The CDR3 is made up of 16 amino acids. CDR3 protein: CASSQRGRTNTGELFF. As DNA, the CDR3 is TGTGCCAGCAGCCAGCGCGGGAGAACGAACACCGGGGAGCTGTTTTTT.

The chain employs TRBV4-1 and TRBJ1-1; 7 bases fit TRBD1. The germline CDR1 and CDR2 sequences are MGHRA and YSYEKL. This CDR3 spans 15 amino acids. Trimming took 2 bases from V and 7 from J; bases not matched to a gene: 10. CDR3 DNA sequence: TGCGCCAGCAGCCAAACCGGGACAGCTAAACGTGAAGCTTTCTTT. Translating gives CASSQTGTAKREAFF.

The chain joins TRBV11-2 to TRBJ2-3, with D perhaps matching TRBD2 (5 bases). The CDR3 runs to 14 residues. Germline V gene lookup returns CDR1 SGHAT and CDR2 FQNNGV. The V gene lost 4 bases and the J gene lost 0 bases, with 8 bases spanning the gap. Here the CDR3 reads CASSSRTSTDTQYF. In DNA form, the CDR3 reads TGTGCCAGCAGCTCGCGGACTAGCACAGATACGCAGTATTTT.

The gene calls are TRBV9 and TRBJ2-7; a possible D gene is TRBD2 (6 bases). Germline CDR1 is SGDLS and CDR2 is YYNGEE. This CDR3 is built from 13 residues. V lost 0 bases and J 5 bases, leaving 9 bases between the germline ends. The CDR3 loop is CASSVAGVHEQYF. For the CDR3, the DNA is TGTGCCAGCAGCGTAGCGGGGGTCCACGAGCAGTACTTC.

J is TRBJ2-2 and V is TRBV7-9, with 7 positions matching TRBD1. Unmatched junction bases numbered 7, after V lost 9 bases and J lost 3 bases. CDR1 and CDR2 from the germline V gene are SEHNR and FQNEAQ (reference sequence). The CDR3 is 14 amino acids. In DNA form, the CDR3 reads TGTGCCAGACAGGGGCGTTGGGACACCGGGGAGCTGTTTTTT. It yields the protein CARQGRWDTGELFF.

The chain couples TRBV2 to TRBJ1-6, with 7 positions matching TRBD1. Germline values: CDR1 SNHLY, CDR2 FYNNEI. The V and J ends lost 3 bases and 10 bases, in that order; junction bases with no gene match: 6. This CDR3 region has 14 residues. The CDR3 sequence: CASSEQTGRSPLHF. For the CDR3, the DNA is TGTGCCAGCAGTGAGCAGACAGGGAGGTCACCCCTCCACTTT.

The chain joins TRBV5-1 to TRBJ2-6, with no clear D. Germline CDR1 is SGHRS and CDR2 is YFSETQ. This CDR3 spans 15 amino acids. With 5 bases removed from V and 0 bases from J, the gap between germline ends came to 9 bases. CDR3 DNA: TGCGCCAGCAGTGACACCGGCTCTGGGGCCAACGTCCTGACTTTC. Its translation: CASSDTGSGANVLTF.

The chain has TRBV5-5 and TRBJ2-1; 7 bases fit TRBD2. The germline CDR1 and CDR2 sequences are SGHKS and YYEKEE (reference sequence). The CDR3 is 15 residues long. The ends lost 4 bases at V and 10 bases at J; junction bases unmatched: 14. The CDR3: CASSRTGTNPQEQFF. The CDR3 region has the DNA TGTGCCAGCAGCCGGACCGGGACTAACCCCCAGGAGCAGTTCTTC.

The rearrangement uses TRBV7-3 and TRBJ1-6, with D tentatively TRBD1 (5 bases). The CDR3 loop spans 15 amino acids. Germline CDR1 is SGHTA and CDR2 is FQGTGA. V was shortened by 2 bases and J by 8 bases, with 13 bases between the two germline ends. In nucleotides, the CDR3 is TGTGCCAGCAGCTTAGTCGACAGTCGCGATTCACCCCTCCACTTT. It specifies CASSLVDSRDSPLHF.

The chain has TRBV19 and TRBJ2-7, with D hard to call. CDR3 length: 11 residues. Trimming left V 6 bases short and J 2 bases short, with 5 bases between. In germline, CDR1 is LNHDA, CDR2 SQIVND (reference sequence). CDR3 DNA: TGTGCCAGTAGAGGAGCCTACGAGCAGTACTTC. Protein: CASRGAYEQYF.

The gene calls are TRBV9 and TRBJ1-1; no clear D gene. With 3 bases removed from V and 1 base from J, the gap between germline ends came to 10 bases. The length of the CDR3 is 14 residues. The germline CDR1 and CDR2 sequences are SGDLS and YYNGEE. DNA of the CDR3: TGTGCCAGCAGCGCACCGAACTCGAACACTGAAGCTTTCTTT. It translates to CASSAPNSNTEAFF.